This TCR beta chain was observed in a study of blood T cells in healthy people across ages. Findings and caveats of the study: Diversity estimates from one million T cells were considered underestimates.

Primed by a sample-barcoded 5' primer and a J-beta primer mix, a second PCR proceeded for 7 to 11 cycles. From the 5' RACE reads, TCRdb called clonotypes with MiXCR, one entry per CDR3 protein. The sample has more than 800,000 distinct CDR3 sequences, 45% seen once. In regard to this clonotype: Its antigen is still unknown.

The CDR3 contains 13 residues. V was clipped by 6 bases and J by 4 bases; unmatched bases: 9. The germline V gene encodes CDR1 DFQATT and CDR2 SNEGSKA (reference sequence). The chain couples TRBV20-1 to TRBJ2-7; 7 positions match TRBD1. The clonotype comes from a woman aged 55-69 years in good health. Material for sequencing was blood. The CDR3 protein is CSAYRGDRYEQYF. For the CDR3, the DNA is TGCAGTGCGTACAGGGGAGATAGGTACGAGCAGTACTTC.